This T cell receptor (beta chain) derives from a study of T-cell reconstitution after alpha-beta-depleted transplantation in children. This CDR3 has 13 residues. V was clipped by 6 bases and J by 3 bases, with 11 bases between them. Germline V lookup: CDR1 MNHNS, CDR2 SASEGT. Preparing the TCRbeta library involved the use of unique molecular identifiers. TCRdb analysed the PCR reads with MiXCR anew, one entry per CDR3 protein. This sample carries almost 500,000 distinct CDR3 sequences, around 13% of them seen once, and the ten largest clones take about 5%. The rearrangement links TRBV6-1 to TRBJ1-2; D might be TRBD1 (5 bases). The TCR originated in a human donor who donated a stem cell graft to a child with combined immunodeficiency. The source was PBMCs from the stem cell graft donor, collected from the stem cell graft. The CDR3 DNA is TGTGCCAGCAGACCCGACAGTTACTATGGCTACACCTTC. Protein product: CASRPDSYYGYTF.